This TCR beta chain was documented in a study of PD-1 blockade in classical Hodgkin lymphoma. Looking at the study overall: The nivolumab dose that patients received was 3 mg/kg, given intravenously every 2 weeks. Findings and limits, study-wide: Reports described newly diagnosed patients as having lower baseline TCR diversity than healthy donors.

The germline V gene has CDR1 MDHEN and CDR2 SYDVKM. With 6 bases removed from V and 2 bases from J, the gap between germline ends came to 11 bases. The CDR3 runs to 13 residues. The patients all showed relapse after autologous stem cell transplantation, while their brentuximab vedotin exposure varied. The protocol was immunoSEQ multiplex PCR, while the TCRdb copy is restricted to in-frame clones and leaves out a portion. The data contain more than 60,000 clones, 90% of them singletons. Points on this clone: Its matching antigen is unknown.

Material: peripheral blood mononuclear cells (PBMCs), obtained at baseline. The chain carries TRBV28 and TRBJ2-7; D may correspond to TRBD1 or TRBD2 (6 bases each). This clonotype was sampled from a human donor with classical Hodgkin lymphoma. The CDR3 DNA is TGTGCCAGCAGCGGAGGGGGACCCTACGAGCAGTACTTC. Protein: CASSGGGPYEQYF.